A selection of T cell receptor beta chains follows, all from one sample in a study of neoadjuvant anti-PD-1 for oral cavity cancer. Using immunoSEQ multiplex PCR, the repertoire was profiled, and TCRdb retains in-frame clones only, with some absent. The sample carries around 13,000 clones, roughly 74% recorded once. The sample in question was PBMCs, obtained after nivolumab (anti-PD-1) treatment. The receptors come from a person between 40 and 79 years old with oral cavity squamous cell carcinoma. CDR3s include the opening cysteine and the closing phenylalanine or tryptophan. Each record gives: J gene, D gene, clone size, V gene, CDR3 DNA, CDR3 protein. A D gene is named only where the DNA matches it firmly. Clone size is given for some rows only: seen once, a few or many times, or a class if the clone is expanded.

TRBJ1-1 | TRBD1 | - | TRBV12-5 | TGTGCTAGTGGTTTGGGACAGGGAAGTACTGAAGCTTTCTTT | CASGLGQGSTEAFF
TRBJ1-5 | - | - | TRBV4-1 | TGCGCCAGCAGCCAAGATTCGAGAGATCAGCCCCAGCATTTT | CASSQDSRDQPQHF
TRBJ2-2 | - | few | TRBV7-9 | TGTGCCAGCAGCCACTACGACACCGGGGAGCTGTTTTTT | CASSHYDTGELFF
TRBJ2-1 | TRBD2 | - | TRBV2 | TGTGCCAGCCTAGCGGGCCCCTACAATGAGCAGTTCTTC | CASLAGPYNEQFF
TRBJ1-1 | - | - | TRBV19 | TGTGCCAGCGGACATTTGAACACTGAAGCTTTCTTT | CASGHLNTEAFF
TRBJ1-3 | TRBD1 | few | TRBV4-1 | TGCGCCAGCAGCCAAGATGGCAGGGGGGAAAACACCATATATTTT | CASSQDGRGENTIYF
TRBJ2-7 | - | - | TRBV7-8 | TGTGCCAGCAGCTTCCTCGAGGCCCTAACCTACGAGCAGTACTTC | CASSFLEALTYEQYF
TRBJ2-3 | - | - | TRBV6-1 | TGTGCCAGCACGCAGGATAGCACAGATACGCAGTATTTT | CASTQDSTDTQYF
TRBJ1-5 | TRBD1 | - | TRBV2 | TGTGCCAGCAGGACAGGGCATAGCAATCAGCCCCAGCATTTT | CASRTGHSNQPQHF
TRBJ1-2 | - | - | TRBV9 | TGTGCCAGCAGCGAGACAGGTCCAACCCAACCCAGTTCCTATGGCTACACCTTC | CASSETGPTQPSSYGYTF
TRBJ2-2 | - | once | TRBV6-5 | TGTGCCAGCAGTTACGGCGCGAACACCGGGGAGCTGTTTTTT | CASSYGANTGELFF
TRBJ2-1 | TRBD2 | - | TRBV27 | TGTGCCAGCACCAACGGGGGGTCAAATGAGCAGTTCTTC | CASTNGGSNEQFF
TRBJ2-7 | TRBD2 | few | TRBV4-1 | TGCGCCAGCAGCCAAGCGGGGGGGCAGTGGGACGAGCAGTACTTC | CASSQAGGQWDEQYF
TRBJ2-1 | - | - | TRBV7-2 | TGTGCCAGCAGCTATGACATGTACAATGAGCAGTTCTTC | CASSYDMYNEQFF
TRBJ2-1 | - | few | TRBV28 | TGTGCCAGTATGACCCTGGGCGATGAGCAGTTCTTC | CASMTLGDEQFF
TRBJ1-2 | - | few | TRBV6-5 | TGTGCCAGCAGTTACTCGATAGCAGGGCACTATGGCTACACCTTC | CASSYSIAGHYGYTF
TRBJ1-2 | - | - | TRBV10-3 | TGTGCCATCAGATCCCTGGACTGGGGGGACTATGGCTACACCTTC | CAIRSLDWGDYGYTF
TRBJ1-1 | TRBD1 | - | TRBV4-1 | TGCGCCAGCAGCCCGGACAGGGCGAACACTGAAGCTTTCTTT | CASSPDRANTEAFF
TRBJ1-5 | - | - | TRBV4-1 | TGCGCCAGCAGCCAGCAGGGGTCCACGAATCAGCCCCAGCATTTT | CASSQQGSTNQPQHF
TRBJ2-3 | TRBD2 | - | TRBV29-1 | TGCAGCGTCGGGACTAGCGGGAGGAGCGGGGATACGCAGTATTTT | CSVGTSGRSGDTQYF
TRBJ2-7 | - | - | TRBV5-5 | TGTGCCAGCAGCTGGGGCCCTTCAAGAGGGAACGAGCAGTACTTC | CASSWGPSRGNEQYF
TRBJ1-1 | TRBD1 | - | TRBV29-1 | TGCAGCGTTGATGACAGGGGGCTCAACACTGAAGCTTTCTTT | CSVDDRGLNTEAFF
TRBJ2-1 | - | - | TRBV4-1 | TGCGCCAGCAGCCATCCCCTGGGGGGGGGCGGCCCCTACAATGAGCAGTTCTTC | CASSHPLGGGGPYNEQFF
TRBJ1-5 | - | once | TRBV4-1 | TGCGCCAGCAGCGGGGGGTATAGCAATCAGCCCCAGCATTTT | CASSGGYSNQPQHF
TRBJ2-7 | - | - | TRBV10-1 | TGCGCCAGCAGTGAGTCGGCCTCCGGCGCTGGGGAGCAGTACTTC | CASSESASGAGEQYF
TRBJ2-7 | - | - | TRBV2 | TGTGCCAGCAGTCCAACCCCACTACTAATAATGAACTACGAGCAGTACTTC | CASSPTPLLIMNYEQYF
TRBJ2-1 | - | - | TRBV11-3 | TGTGCCAGCAGCTCGCTTAAGGGATTCGGTGAGCAGTTCTTC | CASSSLKGFGEQFF
TRBJ2-7 | - | - | TRBV4-2 | TGTGCCAGCAGCCAAGGACAGTCAGAGTCCTACGAGCAGTACTTC | CASSQGQSESYEQYF
TRBJ1-1 | - | - | TRBV5-1 | TGCGCCAGCAGCTTAAGCAGGAGGATGAACACTGAAGCTTTCTTT | CASSLSRRMNTEAFF
TRBJ1-4 | - | - | TRBV5-1 | TGCGCCAGCTTTGGAGGGGGACACCAAAGCGGTAATGAAAAACTGTTTTTT | CASFGGGHQSGNEKLFF
TRBJ2-5 | - | - | TRBV7-3 | TGTGCCAGCAGCCTTAGCTTAGGAGAGACCCAGTACTTC | CASSLSLGETQYF
TRBJ1-5 | - | once | TRBV27 | TGTGCCAGTGACTTATTCAATCAGCCCCAGCATTTT | CASDLFNQPQHF